The 32 T cell receptor beta chains reported below all come from one sample, sequenced in a study of T cells in Graves' hyperthyroidism and ophthalmopathy. The TCR beta CDR3 regions underwent amplification using RNA transcripts as the source. HTBI primers were used for first-round RT-PCR of the TCR CDR3. TCRdb re-called the multiplex PCR reads with MiXCR, one entry per CDR3 protein. The top ten clones hold less than 9% of a sample with around 600,000 distinct CDR3 sequences, nearly 45% of them seen once. Sequencing was carried out using peripheral blood or thyroid tissue (not recorded which). The source of these receptors is an adult man with Graves' disease, either hyperthyroidism or ophthalmopathy (not recorded which).

This clonotype was seen more than once but under ten times. The gene calls are TRBV7-9 and TRBJ2-7, with TRBD1 matching 10 bases. Germline V lookup: CDR1 SEHNR, CDR2 FQNEAQ (reference sequence). The length of the CDR3 is 15 residues. The ends lost 5 bases at V and 2 bases at J; junction bases unmatched: 6. The CDR3 DNA follows: TGTGCCAGCAGCCTCAAGGGGACAGGGGCCTACGAGCAGTACTTC. Protein: CASSLKGTGAYEQYF.

This clonotype was observed at least ten times. The J gene is TRBJ1-2, the V gene TRBV10-1, with D perhaps matching TRBD1 (6 bases). V lost 2 bases, J lost 7 bases, and 20 bases lay in between. The CDR3 runs 16 residues. The germline V gene encodes CDR1 WNHNN and CDR2 SYGVQD (reference sequence). CDR3 DNA: TGCGCCAGCAGTGAGAGGGTCGGGGGCAGAGGTACTGGCTACACCTTC. Translated, it gives CASSERVGGRGTGYTF.

The V call is TRBV9, the J call TRBJ1-2, with a possible D match to TRBD1 (5 bases). Looked up from germline, CDR1 is SGDLS and CDR2 is YYNGEE. V was shortened by 2 bases and J by 4 bases, with 15 bases between the two germline ends. This CDR3 contains 15 residues. The CDR3 sequence is CASSVRGDRPYGYTF. In nucleotides, the CDR3 is TGTGCCAGCAGCGTCAGAGGGGACCGACCCTATGGCTACACCTTC.

This clonotype was counted only a few times. The V and J genes are TRBV20-1 and TRBJ1-1, with TRBD1 identical over 7 bases. The CDR3 is 13 amino acids. The germline V gene encodes CDR1 DFQATT and CDR2 SNEGSKA (reference sequence). Unmatched junction bases numbered 3, after V lost 4 bases and J lost 1 base. CDR3 nucleotides: TGCAGTGCTACCAGGGACAGGAACACTGAAGCTTTCTTT. This sequence encodes CSATRDRNTEAFF.

This clonotype has a single count. An end of the junction differs from the germline gene, which may be a read error. The chain joins TRBV5-1 to TRBJ1-1; 7 bases map to TRBD1. Germline-derived CDR1 and CDR2 are SGHRS and YFSETQ. The CDR3 has 14 residues. In nucleotides, the CDR3 is TGCGCCAGCAGCTTTGCCAGGGGGGACACTGACGCTTTCTTT. Amino acid sequence: CASSFARGDTDAFF.

The chain links TRBV13 to TRBJ1-5; D may be TRBD1 (6 bases). The CDR3 covers 15 residues. Germline V lookup: CDR1 PRHDT, CDR2 FYEKMQ (reference sequence). Trimming removed 3 bases at V and 0 bases at J, with 9 bases between. The CDR3 loop is CASSLGHNSNQPQHF. CDR3 sequence (DNA): TGTGCCAGCAGCTTGGGACATAATAGCAATCAGCCCCAGCATTTT.

This chain uses TRBV6-4 with TRBJ2-3, with D possibly being TRBD2 (6 bases). The CDR3 sequence is 17 residues long. Between the trimmed V and J ends, which lost 1 base and 0 bases, there was a span of 14 bases. CDR1 is MRHNA, CDR2 SNTAGT, per germline. CDR3 sequence: CASSDLGGRESTDTQYF. In DNA form, the CDR3 reads TGTGCCAGCAGTGACTTGGGAGGACGGGAGAGCACAGATACGCAGTATTTT.

This clonotype occurred a few times. At one end, the junction sequence differs from germline, possibly due to a read error. This chain connects TRBV10-3 to TRBJ2-7, with D possibly being TRBD2 (5 bases). CDR1 and CDR2 (germline): ENHRY, SYGVKD. The CDR3 spans 14 residues. The CDR3, as DNA: TGTGCCAGCAGTTACTCTTCCGGACTGGGCGAGCAGTACTTC. Amino acid sequence: CASSYSSGLGEQYF.

This clonotype was recorded at least ten times. V is TRBV29-1 and J is TRBJ1-2; TRBD1 aligns across 11 bases. Germline V gene lookup returns CDR1 SQVTM and CDR2 ANQGSEA. The CDR3 contains 13 residues. J lost 2 bases, V lost 7 bases, and 3 bases had no gene match. DNA for the CDR3: TGCAGCGACAGGGACAGGGGGAACTATGGCTACACCTTC. Protein product: CSDRDRGNYGYTF.

The J gene is TRBJ1-2, the V gene TRBV5-5; no firm D call. The germline V gene encodes CDR1 SGHKS and CDR2 YYEKEE (reference sequence). The CDR3 extends over 12 amino acids. With 4 bases removed from V and 6 bases from J, the gap between germline ends came to 10 bases. The CDR3 coding sequence is TGTGCCAGCAGCCCAGGATATGATGGCTACACCTTC. It yields the protein CASSPGYDGYTF.

V gene TRBV29-1 combines with J gene TRBJ1-1, with unresolved D. The CDR3 is 14 residues long. The V end lost 4 bases, the J end lost 1 base, and 13 bases lay between the germline ends. Germline V lookup: CDR1 SQVTM, CDR2 ANQGSEA. In DNA form, the CDR3 reads TGCAGCGTTGCAGGATCTAGCGAGAACACTGAAGCTTTCTTT. Its protein product is CSVAGSSENTEAFF.

The chain combines TRBV9 with TRBJ1-3, with TRBD1 matching over 7 bases. CDR3 size: 17 residues. V shed 4 bases and J 3 bases; nucleotides not matched to a gene: 13. Germline CDR1 and CDR2: SGDLS and YYNGEE. CDR3 region: CASSPQGTGLFGNTIYF. DNA of the CDR3: TGTGCCAGCAGCCCACAGGGGACGGGGTTGTTTGGAAACACCATATATTTT.

The chain uses TRBV10-3 and TRBJ1-3; a possible D gene is TRBD1 (5 bases). This CDR3 region has 15 residues. Per germline, CDR1 ENHRY and CDR2 SYGVKD. V shed 5 bases and J shed 0 bases, with 11 bases lying between them. In DNA, the CDR3 is TGTGCCATCAGTTCCAGGGATTCCTCTGGAAACACCATATATTTT. Amino acids: CAISSRDSSGNTIYF.

For this clonotype: The limits of the CDR3 on the DNA are not certain, so only TCRdb's listed CDR3 is given. The chain joins TRBV7-6 to TRBJ1-4; the tabulated D call, TRBD1, remains unverified against the DNA. Germline CDR1 SGHVS, CDR2 FNYEAQ. The CDR3 is 17 residues long, ends included. This CDR3 is CASSPTPKTGGMKNCFF.

The sample holds a few counts of this clonotype. The chain carries TRBV29-1 and TRBJ2-3; D might be TRBD2 (6 bases). CDR1 is SQVTM, CDR2 ANQGSEA, per germline. The length of the CDR3 is 12 residues. V was clipped by 7 bases and J by 6 bases, with 14 bases between them. CDR3 DNA sequence: TGCAGCGATAGACGGGGGTTGGATACGCAGTATTTT. Amino acid sequence: CSDRRGLDTQYF.

The chain uses TRBV6-4 and TRBJ1-6; D ambiguous. CDR3 length equals 15 residues. Trimming left V 2 bases short and J 2 bases short, with 7 bases between. CDR1 and CDR2 from the germline V gene are MRHNA and SNTAGT. CDR3 DNA sequence: TGTGCCAGCAGTGACGGATTTACCTATAATTCACCCCTCCACTTT. It is translated as CASSDGFTYNSPLHF.

The chain links TRBV7-2 to TRBJ2-5; possible D gene TRBD2, 5 bases. Germline V gene sequence: CDR1 SGHTA, CDR2 FQGNSA. Trimming left V 5 bases short and J 2 bases short, with 9 bases between. The CDR3 consists of 13 residues. The CDR3 here is CASSKPGQETQYF. CDR3 coding DNA: TGTGCCAGCAGCAAACCGGGACAAGAGACCCAGTACTTC.

This chain joins TRBV12-3 or TRBV12-4 and TRBJ1-6, with 10 positions matching TRBD1. V trimming: 3 bases; J trimming: 4 bases; junction bases outside the gene matches: 3. The CDR3 is 16 residues long. The DNA of the CDR3 is TGTGCCAGCAGTTTGAGGACAGGGGGATATAATTCACCCCTCCACTTT. It specifies CASSLRTGGYNSPLHF.

In the case of this clonotype: One end of the junction varies from germline; a read error may be responsible. J is TRBJ2-7 and V is TRBV10-3, with a tentative D call TRBD2 (6 bases). The CDR3 covers 15 residues. The V gene's germline CDR1 is ENHRY and CDR2 SYGVKD. The CDR3 bases are TGTGCCATCAATGAGTGGGGAGGCAGCTCCTACGAGCAGTACTTC. Its translation is CAINEWGGSSYEQYF.

V and J are TRBV25-1 and TRBJ1-6; D remains ambiguous. Trimming removed 1 base at V and 7 bases at J, with 14 bases between. This CDR3 spans 16 amino acids. Germline CDR1 MGHDK, CDR2 SYGVNS. CDR3 sequence: CASSESLGIPNSPLHF. CDR3 nucleotide sequence: TGTGCCAGCAGTGAATCTTTGGGGATCCCCAATTCACCCCTCCACTTT.

The V gene is TRBV19, the J gene TRBJ1-6, with a weak D call TRBD1 (5 bases). The CDR3 has 17 residues. Germline CDR1 LNHDA, CDR2 SQIVND (reference sequence). Trimming removed 5 bases from V and 6 bases from J, with 20 bases in between. The DNA for the CDR3 is TGTGCCAGTAGTCCCCCGACACCGGGACTTTTTAATTCACCCCTCCACTTT. This gives the protein CASSPPTPGLFNSPLHF.

This clonotype has ten or more counts. The rearrangement joins TRBV7-8 to TRBJ1-6; D might be TRBD1 (5 bases). The V and J ends lost 0 bases and 7 bases respectively, with 13 bases between them. Per germline, CDR1 SGHVS and CDR2 FQNEAQ. The CDR3 is 16 residues long. In DNA, the CDR3 is TGTGCCAGCAGCTTAGCTCAGGGTGACGGGAATTCACCCCTCCACTTT. Its protein product is CASSLAQGDGNSPLHF.

The V gene is TRBV10-3, the J gene TRBJ1-4; no firm D call. This CDR3 is built from 11 residues. Per the germline V gene, CDR1 is ENHRY and CDR2 is SYGVKD. V was clipped by 7 bases and J by 7 bases, with 7 bases between them. This chain's CDR3 is CAIKMTEKLFF. The CDR3 DNA is TGTGCCATCAAGATGACTGAAAAACTGTTTTTT.

V is TRBV9 and J is TRBJ2-7, with D tentatively TRBD1 or TRBD2 (5 bases each). Germline CDR1 is SGDLS and CDR2 is YYNGEE. The CDR3 loop spans 15 amino acids. In nucleotides, the CDR3 is TGTGACCTATGCGGGCAGGGTGGGATTGGATACGAGCAGTACTTC. Its translation is CDLCGQGGIGYEQYF.

This clonotype was found many times. The rearrangement joins TRBV6-5 to TRBJ1-6, with TRBD1 matching 8 bases. The CDR3 contains 15 residues. The junction had 11 bases not matched to a gene; V was cut back by 6 bases and J by 10 bases. In germline, CDR1 is MNHEY, CDR2 SVGAGI. CDR3 DNA: TGTGCCAGCAGGCTCCCAGGGGGCGGAAGATCACCCCTCCACTTT. Translating it yields CASRLPGGGRSPLHF.

This clonotype has only a few counts. This chain's CDR3 is CASSPTGTGTTEAFF. The CDR3, as DNA: TGTGCCAGCAGCCCCACCGGGACAGGGACCACTGAAGCTTTCTTT. This chain joins TRBV12-3 or TRBV12-4 and TRBJ1-1, with 9 positions matching TRBD1. V dropped 6 bases and J dropped 4; count of bases not matched to a gene: 9. The CDR3 has 15 amino acids.

V is TRBV19 and J is TRBJ2-2; D is uncertain. V gave up 5 bases and J gave up 6 bases, with 22 bases separating them. CDR1 LNHDA and CDR2 SQIVND come from the germline V gene (reference sequence). CDR3 length: 17 residues. The CDR3 spells CASSLPKGPSPPGELFF. CDR3 coding DNA: TGTGCCAGTAGTCTACCTAAGGGCCCCAGTCCCCCCGGGGAGCTGTTTTTT.

This chain uses TRBV5-1 with TRBJ1-5; maybe TRBD1 (5 bases). Looked up from germline, CDR1 is SGHRS and CDR2 is YFSETQ. The V end was cut by 4 bases, the J end by 9 bases, with 17 bases between. This CDR3 comprises 14 residues. This CDR3 reads CASSPRDGTGPQHF. The CDR3 DNA reads as TGCGCCAGCAGCCCCCGGGACGGAACGGGGCCCCAGCATTTT.

With regard to this clonotype: A much larger clone differs by one base, so this may be a read error. The gene calls are TRBV7-2 and TRBJ2-5; possibly TRBD2 for D (5 bases). In germline, CDR1 is SGHTA, CDR2 FQGNSA. The CDR3 runs to 14 residues. With 5 bases removed from V and 9 bases from J, the gap between germline ends came to 19 bases. CDR3 region: CASSLRGLGRAQYF. The CDR3 region has the DNA TGTGCCAGCAGCCTCCGAGGACTGGGGAGAGCCCAGTACTTC.

This clonotype was counted at least ten times. The chain links TRBV7-9 to TRBJ1-6; D not resolved. Per germline, CDR1 SEHNR and CDR2 FQNEAQ (reference sequence). V was pared by 1 base and J by 8 bases, with 12 bases between. The CDR3 contains 15 residues. CDR3 in amino acids: CASSLGPLQYSPLHF. As DNA, the CDR3 is TGTGCCAGCAGCTTAGGACCCTTACAGTATTCACCCCTCCACTTT.

This clonotype was observed at least ten times. The genes are TRBV2 and TRBJ2-6; D not resolved. Germline V CDR1 and CDR2: SNHLY, FYNNEI. The CDR3 contains 15 residues. Deletions cut 4 bases from V and 6 bases from J, with 13 bases between. The CDR3 spells CASSVDVLKANVLTF. The CDR3 region has the DNA TGTGCCAGCAGTGTGGACGTCCTAAAGGCCAACGTCCTGACTTTC.

The chain is built from TRBV10-3 and TRBJ2-7, with a tentative D call TRBD2 (6 bases). Trimming removed 10 bases from V and 0 bases from J, with 19 bases in between. The germline V gene encodes CDR1 ENHRY and CDR2 SYGVKD. CDR3 size: 15 residues. The CDR3, as DNA: TGTGCCAGCGAATCCTCGGGGAGGAGCTCCTACGAGCAGTACTTC. Amino acid sequence: CASESSGRSSYEQYF.